The 18 T cell receptor beta chains below come from one sample, sequenced in a study of blood T cells in healthy people across ages. Next came a second PCR, run for about 7 to 12 cycles, which used a sample-barcoded 5' primer along with a J-beta primer mix. TCRdb reprocessed the 5' RACE reads via MiXCR and lists one record per CDR3 protein. The data show about 1.4 million distinct CDR3 sequences, almost 60% seen once. Sequencing used blood. The receptor set was obtained from a man younger than 35 in good health.

The rearrangement uses TRBV4-1 and TRBJ1-1; 8 bases match TRBD1. The CDR3 contains 16 residues. Germline V lookup: CDR1 MGHRA, CDR2 YSYEKL. J lost 5 bases, V lost 4 bases, and 12 bases had no gene match. The CDR3 region has the DNA TGCGCCAGCAGCCGCGAAAGGACAGGGAAATTGACTGAAGCTTTCTTT. This sequence encodes CASSRERTGKLTEAFF.

V usage is TRBV20-1 and J usage is TRBJ2-1, with TRBD1 matching over 7 bases. The junction had 13 bases not matched to a gene; V was cut back by 1 base and J by 4 bases. CDR3 length: 17 residues. Germline values: CDR1 DFQATT, CDR2 SNEGSKA (reference sequence). The CDR3 coding sequence is TGCAGTGCTAGAGGACTGCACCGGGACAGTGCTTACAATGAGCAGTTCTTC. This encodes CSARGLHRDSAYNEQFF.

The chain joins TRBV7-9 to TRBJ2-1; 9 positions agree with TRBD2. Germline V gene data show CDR1 as SEHNR and CDR2 as FQNEAQ (reference sequence). V dropped 5 bases and J dropped 10; count of bases not matched to a gene: 9. The CDR3 runs 14 residues. In DNA, the CDR3 is TGTGCCAGCAGCGAGGGCGGGAGGGCCCAGGAGCAGTTCTTC. As protein: CASSEGGRAQEQFF.

This chain links TRBV20-1 with TRBJ1-2, with D perhaps TRBD1 (5 bases). The germline V and J ends were trimmed by 6 bases and 5 bases, with 19 bases remaining between them. CDR1 is DFQATT, CDR2 SNEGSKA, per germline (reference sequence). The CDR3 has 14 residues. CDR3 bases: TGCAGTGCGGGTCACAGGCCCCTGGGGTATGGCTACACCTTC. Translated, it gives CSAGHRPLGYGYTF.

This clonotype has just a few counts. This chain uses TRBV10-3 with TRBJ2-5; 8 bases are shared with TRBD2. The DNA end is a closer match to TRBJ2-7, so the J assignment may be wrong. This CDR3 is 14 amino acids long. Germline CDR1 reads ENHRY; CDR2 reads SYGVKD. CDR3 region: CAISVNSGGYEQYF. CDR3 sequence (DNA): TGTGCCATCAGTGTAAATTCGGGGGGGTACGAGCAGTACTTC.

This clonotype was seen at least ten times. The V call is TRBV5-1, the J call TRBJ2-3, with 9 bases fitting TRBD2. The V segment lost 2 bases and the J segment 5 bases; nucleotides outside the gene matches: 6. The CDR3 has 15 amino acids. Germline V gene data show CDR1 as SGHRS and CDR2 as YFSETQ. CDR3 sequence reads: CASSLAGGRGDTQYF. CDR3 in DNA: TGCGCCAGCAGCTTAGCGGGGGGCCGGGGAGATACGCAGTATTTT.

Written as DNA, the CDR3 is TGTGCCATCTCGGGAGCACTTGAAGAGACCCAGTACTTC. It yields the protein CAISGALEETQYF. The chain is built from TRBV28 and TRBJ2-5; a weak D match, TRBD2 (6 bases). CDR1 and CDR2 from the germline V gene are MDHEN and SYDVKM. V was shortened by 10 bases and J by 3 bases, with 15 bases between the two germline ends. This CDR3 comprises 13 residues.

This chain joins TRBV2 and TRBJ1-3; D not certain. The germline V gene encodes CDR1 SNHLY and CDR2 FYNNEI. The CDR3 runs 12 residues. Trimming removed 10 bases from V and 0 bases from J, with 7 bases in between. CDR3 bases: TGTGCCACCCGGACCTCTGGAAACACCATATATTTT. Translating gives CATRTSGNTIYF.

This chain joins TRBV15 and TRBJ2-1, with 10 bases identical to TRBD1. The CDR3 runs 14 residues. V trimming: 1 base; J trimming: 8 bases; junction bases outside the gene matches: 2. CDR1 and CDR2 (germline): LNHNV, YYDKDF (reference sequence). As DNA, the CDR3 is TGTGCCACCAGCAGAGCGACAGGGGGCGATGAGCAGTTCTTC. Translation: CATSRATGGDEQFF.

The CDR3 nucleotides read TGTGCCAGCAGTTTAACGGCCTCCCACTACGAGCAGTTCTTC. It is translated as CASSLTASHYEQFF. The chain joins TRBV12-3 or TRBV12-4 to TRBJ2-1; D gene ambiguous. V lost 2 bases and J 10 bases, leaving 15 bases between the germline ends. The CDR3 is made up of 14 amino acids.

V usage is TRBV3-1 and J usage is TRBJ2-5, with TRBD1 identical over 8 bases. After removal of 3 bases from V and 1 base from J, the junction contained 7 bases not matched to a gene. CDR1 is LGHDT and CDR2 is YNNKEL in the germline V gene (reference sequence). This CDR3 has 16 residues. CDR3 residues: CASSHPRTGTQETQYF. CDR3 sequence (DNA): TGTGCCAGCAGCCACCCAAGGACAGGGACCCAAGAGACCCAGTACTTC.

The rearrangement uses TRBV15 and TRBJ2-1, with 7 bases aligning to TRBD2. Germline V gene lookup returns CDR1 LNHNV and CDR2 YYDKDF (reference sequence). The CDR3 totals 13 residues. V gave up 3 bases and J gave up 4 bases; unmatched junction bases: 0. The CDR3 sequence is CATSSGGYNEQFF. The CDR3 DNA reads as TGTGCCACCAGCAGCGGGGGGTACAATGAGCAGTTCTTC.

This rearrangement joins TRBV3-1 to TRBJ2-6, with 8 bases fitting TRBD2. The CDR3 consists of 19 residues. V gave up 0 bases and J gave up 0 bases; unmatched junction bases: 7. Germline CDR1 reads LGHDT; CDR2 reads YNNKEL (reference sequence). The CDR3 sequence is CASSQEGAGAYSGANVLTF. For the CDR3, the DNA is TGTGCCAGCAGCCAAGAAGGAGCGGGGGCGTACTCTGGGGCCAACGTCCTGACTTTC.

This chain joins TRBV7-2 and TRBJ2-2, with 8 bases matching TRBD2. Per germline, CDR1 SGHTA and CDR2 FQGNSA. CDR3 length: 16 residues. Trimming at V came to 4 bases and at J to 5 bases, leaving 9 bases not matched to a gene. The CDR3 DNA reads TGTGCCAGCAGCTACCTACCGGGGGGGCGGACCGGGGAGCTGTTTTTT. This gives the protein CASSYLPGGRTGELFF.

V and J are TRBV20-1 and TRBJ2-5; TRBD1 matches at 7 bases. The CDR3 loop spans 12 amino acids. The trim removed 5 bases at V and 5 bases at J, leaving 5 bases unmatched. In germline, CDR1 is DFQATT, CDR2 SNEGSKA (reference sequence). As DNA, the CDR3 is TGCAGTGCTCGGGGACAGAGGGAGACCCAGTACTTC. Amino acids: CSARGQRETQYF.

The V gene is TRBV4-1, the J gene TRBJ2-1; 9 bases agree with TRBD2. Per germline, CDR1 MGHRA and CDR2 YSYEKL. The CDR3 has 16 residues. With 3 bases clipped from V and 7 bases from J, the junction kept 10 bases outside the gene matches. The CDR3, as DNA: TGCGCCAGCAGCCAGGTTAGCGGGAGAAGTTTAAATGAGCAGTTCTTC. This sequence encodes CASSQVSGRSLNEQFF.

This sequence joins TRBV20-1 and TRBJ2-5; TRBD2 might be the D (5 bases). The CDR3 spans 12 residues. With 6 bases removed from V and 5 bases from J, the gap between germline ends came to 13 bases. Germline V CDR1 and CDR2: DFQATT, SNEGSKA (reference sequence). For the CDR3, the DNA is TGCAGTGCAAAGGACGGCGGGGAGACCCAGTACTTC. This codes for CSAKDGGETQYF.

This clonotype was seen more than once but under ten times. CDR3 nucleotide sequence: TGTGCCAGCAGCTTAGGTCCAGGGGGTATCGATGAGCAGTTCTTC. Translation: CASSLGPGGIDEQFF. The chain links TRBV7-8 to TRBJ2-1; 7 nucleotides align to TRBD1. V dropped 1 base and J dropped 8; count of bases not matched to a gene: 8. The germline CDR1 and CDR2 sequences are SGHVS and FQNEAQ. The CDR3 sequence is 15 residues long.